This record looks at one T cell receptor beta chain sequence and its context. Its antigen is as yet unknown. The data belong to a study of cytomegalovirus exposure and HLA in healthy donors. Amplification used 60 Vbeta primers and 13 Jbeta primers. Only in-frame clones appear in the TCRdb table, and some are missing; sequencing was by immunoSEQ multiplex PCR. This table has roughly 130,000 clones, about 74% appearing once. Study-level results: Within the data, a cluster of highly shared sequence variants was likely a sequencing artifact. Among the CMV-associated chains, a few were confirmed in vitro as specific for CMV antigens. The classifier reportedly diagnosed cytomegalovirus status with high sensitivity and specificity. Near-uniform donor sequencing depth was presumed by presence/absence analyses.

The V gene lost 0 bases and the J gene lost 4 bases, with 19 bases spanning the gap. The CDR3 totals 18 residues. Germline V CDR1 and CDR2: SGHDT, YYEEEE. This TCR derives from a woman aged 50 to 60 in good health and CMV-seropositive. Input material: PBMCs. The chain uses TRBV5-6 and TRBJ2-2; D is perhaps TRBD1 (5 bases). The CDR3 reads CASSLAFVGHPTTGELFF. For the CDR3, the DNA is TGTGCCAGCAGCTTGGCCTTTGTTGGACACCCGACCACCGGGGAGCTGTTTTTT. The whole variable domain, filled in from reference TRBV5-6 and TRBJ2-2, reads DAGVTQSPTHLIKTRGQQVTLRCSPKSGHDTVSWYQQALGQGPQFIFQYYEEEERQRGNFPDRFSGHQFPNYSSELNVNALLLGDSALYLCASSLAFVGHPTTGELFFGEGSRLTVL.